The present entry profiles one T cell receptor beta chain with its context. Among the donors, all were healthy bone marrow donors. The CDR3 runs 17 residues. Looked up from germline, CDR1 is SGHDT and CDR2 is YYEEEE. Trimming removed 0 bases at V and 0 bases at J, with 13 bases between. These data come from a study of cytomegalovirus exposure and HLA in healthy donors. The study ran its PCR with 60 Vbeta and 13 Jbeta primers. Produced via immunoSEQ multiplex PCR; TCRdb's table is partial and in-frame only. Among approximately 160,000 clones listed, roughly 64% were seen once. This TCR came from a woman younger than 45 in good health and CMV-seropositive. The chain uses TRBV5-6 and TRBJ2-1; a weak D match, TRBD2 (5 bases). The sequenced material came from PBMCs. The chain's CDR3 is CASSLENAGLSYNEQFF. For the CDR3, the DNA is TGTGCCAGCAGCTTGGAAAATGCGGGCCTCTCCTACAATGAGCAGTTCTTC.